This T cell receptor (beta chain) was identified during a study of type 1 regulatory T cells. Across the study: This in vitro CD4 product, T-allo10, is enriched for Tr1 cells and alloantigen-specific.

This clonotype appeared a single time. TCRdb recomputed calls from the reads with MiXCR, one row per CDR3 protein. The sample lists some 89,000 distinct CDR3 sequences, less than 40% occurring once. The CDR3 length is 19 residues. Germline V CDR1 and CDR2: SGHTA, FQGNSA. V was shortened by 4 bases and J by 0 bases, with 22 bases between the two germline ends. The specimen sequenced was CD4+ T cells, either the whole sample or a sorted fraction (not recorded which). This receptor was obtained from a human donor in good health. The chain joins TRBV7-2 to TRBJ2-4, with D perhaps matching TRBD2 (6 bases). The CDR3 sequence is CASSSGRGSGPIAKNIQYF. The CDR3 DNA reads TGTGCCAGCAGCTCGGGCCGGGGGTCGGGGCCCATAGCCAAAAACATTCAGTACTTC.